This TCR beta chain originates from a study of STAT5B mutations in CD4+ large granular lymphocyte leukemia. Overall study results and limits: 8/27 top patient clones versus 2/35 control clones were TRBV06-family. Without HLA matching, higher CD4+ than CD8+ T-LGLL clonality could reflect small sample size. Patient CD4-sorted repertoires stayed more clonal than healthy ones after leukemic-clone removal.

Concerning this clone itself: Its antigen is undetermined.

The table came from immunoSEQ multiplex PCR; TCRdb's copy has only in-frame clones and leaves some out. The table lists tens of thousands of clones, nearly 80% of them singletons. Per germline, CDR1 ENHRY and CDR2 SYGVKD. The CDR3 sequence is 12 residues long. Trimming pared 10 bases from V and 5 bases from J, leaving 14 bases between. Controls came from buffy coats of healthy blood donors. The TCR originated in a human donor in good health. The sequenced material came from CD4+ T cells from blood buffy coats. The chain couples TRBV10-3 to TRBJ2-5, with D possibly TRBD1 on 5 matching bases. DNA of the CDR3: TGTGCCAGCCAGGGCCTATCGGAGACCCAGTACTTC. Amino acids: CASQGLSETQYF.